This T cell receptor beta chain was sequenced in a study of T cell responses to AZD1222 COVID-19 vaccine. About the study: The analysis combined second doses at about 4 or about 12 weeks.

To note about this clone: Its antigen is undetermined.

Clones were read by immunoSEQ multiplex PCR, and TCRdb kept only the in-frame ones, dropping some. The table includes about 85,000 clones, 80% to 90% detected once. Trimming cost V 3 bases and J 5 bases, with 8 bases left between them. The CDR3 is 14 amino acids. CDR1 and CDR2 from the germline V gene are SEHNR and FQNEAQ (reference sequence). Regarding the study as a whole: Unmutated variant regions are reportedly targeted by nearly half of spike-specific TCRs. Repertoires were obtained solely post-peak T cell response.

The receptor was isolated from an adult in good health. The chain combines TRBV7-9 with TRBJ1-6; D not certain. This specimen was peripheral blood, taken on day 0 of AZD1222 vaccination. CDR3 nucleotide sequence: TGTGCCAGCAGCTTGTTCGCGGATAATTCACCCCTCCACTTT. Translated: CASSLFADNSPLHF.